This note documents a single TCR beta chain sequence. The sample originates from a study of long-term antiretroviral therapy in people with HIV. The V end was cut by 1 base, the J end by 3 bases, with 2 bases between. The length of the CDR3 is 12 residues. Germline CDR1 is SGHDN and CDR2 is FVKESK. immunoSEQ v3.0 was run at survey level. Sequencing was performed with immunoSEQ multiplex PCR; in TCRdb, only in-frame clones are kept and a portion is missing. Of about 18,000 clones detected, about four fifths appear once; the ten largest clones hold roughly 13%. The chain carries TRBV14 and TRBJ2-3; D uncertain. Material: unsorted PBMCs, obtained 0.3 years after starting antiretroviral therapy. The TCR was taken from a woman aged 50 to 60 with HIV. DNA for the CDR3: TGTGCCAGCAGCCAAGTGACAGATACGCAGTATTTT. Translating gives CASSQVTDTQYF.